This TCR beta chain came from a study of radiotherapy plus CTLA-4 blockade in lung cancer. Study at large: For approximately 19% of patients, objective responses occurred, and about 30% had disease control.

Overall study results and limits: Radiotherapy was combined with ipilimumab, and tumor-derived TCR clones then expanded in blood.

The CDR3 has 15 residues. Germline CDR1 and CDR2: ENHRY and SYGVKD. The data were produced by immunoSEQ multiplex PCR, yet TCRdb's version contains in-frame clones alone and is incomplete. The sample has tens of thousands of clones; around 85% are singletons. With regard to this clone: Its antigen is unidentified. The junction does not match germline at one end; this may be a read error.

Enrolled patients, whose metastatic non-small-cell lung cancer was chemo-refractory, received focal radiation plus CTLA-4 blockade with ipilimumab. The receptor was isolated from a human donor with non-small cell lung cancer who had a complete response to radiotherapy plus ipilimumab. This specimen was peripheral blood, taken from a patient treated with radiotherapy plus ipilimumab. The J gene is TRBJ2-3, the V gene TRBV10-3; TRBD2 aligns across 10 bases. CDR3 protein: CASSLTSGSTDTQYF. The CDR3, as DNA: TGTGCCAGCAGTTTGACTAGCGGGAGCACAGATACGCAGTATTTT.